What follows are 32 T cell receptor beta chains derived from one specimen sequenced in a study of blood T cells in healthy people across ages. It was with a sample-barcoded 5' primer and a J-beta primer mix that a second PCR of about 6 to 12 cycles was run. Via MiXCR, TCRdb re-called the 5' RACE reads, giving one row per CDR3 protein. The sample lists 1.2 million to 1.5 million distinct CDR3 sequences; around 59% were seen once. Specimen: blood. The source of these receptors is a man between 18 and 29 years old in good health.

In DNA, the CDR3 is TGCAGTGCTAGATTAGGGACAGCTAGAGGTGGCTACACCTTC. This sequence encodes CSARLGTARGGYTF. The J gene is TRBJ1-2, the V gene TRBV20-1, with 7 bases aligning to TRBD1. CDR3 length: 14 residues. Trimming at V came to 2 bases and at J to 7 bases, leaving 10 bases not matched to a gene. Per germline, CDR1 DFQATT and CDR2 SNEGSKA (reference sequence).

V and J are TRBV12-3 or TRBV12-4 and TRBJ2-7, with D possibly being TRBD1 (5 bases). The CDR3 spans 14 residues. V gave up 2 bases and J gave up 2 bases, with 10 bases separating them. CDR3: CASSLTDRAYEQYF. CDR3 sequence (DNA): TGTGCCAGCAGTTTAACCGACAGAGCCTACGAGCAGTACTTC.

This clonotype was picked up a small number of times. The chain has TRBV6-1 and TRBJ1-2, with D perhaps TRBD1 (6 bases). V dropped 0 bases and J dropped 9 bases, with 8 bases sitting between them. Germline V gives CDR1 MNHNS, CDR2 SASEGT. This CDR3 contains 12 residues. CDR3 bases: TGTGCCAGCAGTGAAGCGGACAGCAGCTACACCTTC. Its translation is CASSEADSSYTF.

Only a few counts were recorded for this clonotype. The chain recombines TRBV7-2 with TRBJ2-1, with a possible D match to TRBD1 (5 bases). The CDR3 spans 14 residues. Germline loops: CDR1 SGHTA, CDR2 FQGNSA. V was trimmed by 5 bases and J by 5 bases, leaving 13 bases between them. The CDR3 reads CASSLQQVHNEQFF. The CDR3 region has the DNA TGTGCCAGCAGCCTCCAACAGGTCCACAATGAGCAGTTCTTC.

The chain combines TRBV6-5 with TRBJ2-5; D remains unclear. V was pared by 2 bases and J by 5 bases, with 12 bases between. Per the germline V gene, CDR1 is MNHEY and CDR2 is SVGAGI. CDR3 length: 14 amino acids. The CDR3 sequence is CASSYLLGAETQYF. CDR3 nucleotides: TGTGCCAGCAGTTACCTTCTGGGTGCGGAGACCCAGTACTTC.

The chain uses TRBV5-1 and TRBJ2-7; no clear D gene. The V gene lost 7 bases and the J gene lost 0 bases, with 8 bases spanning the gap. The CDR3 spans 12 residues. CDR1 and CDR2 from the germline V gene are SGHRS and YFSETQ. The CDR3 loop is CASHTSSYEQYF. CDR3 nucleotide sequence: TGCGCCAGCCATACTTCCTCCTACGAGCAGTACTTC.

The chain employs TRBV4-1 and TRBJ1-1; D is perhaps TRBD1 (6 bases). This CDR3 is built from 15 residues. The V end was cut by 6 bases, the J end by 0 bases, with 14 bases between. Per the germline V gene, CDR1 is MGHRA and CDR2 is YSYEKL. Here the CDR3 reads CASSRTGTMNTEAFF. In nucleotides, the CDR3 is TGCGCCAGCAGTCGTACCGGGACAATGAACACTGAAGCTTTCTTT.

CDR3 loop: CASSAGQGVSDTQYF. CDR3 DNA sequence: TGTGCCAGCAGCGCTGGACAGGGGGTCTCAGATACGCAGTATTTT. The chain links TRBV9 to TRBJ2-3; TRBD1 matches 10 bases. V trimming: 3 bases; J trimming: 4 bases; junction bases outside the gene matches: 5. The CDR3 spans 15 residues. Germline CDR1 reads SGDLS; CDR2 reads YYNGEE.

This clonotype was counted once. V and J are TRBV29-1 and TRBJ2-3; 10 bases align to TRBD1. The germline V gene encodes CDR1 SQVTM and CDR2 ANQGSEA. This CDR3 is 15 amino acids long. With V trimmed by 5 bases and J by 6 bases, 11 bases remained unmatched. The CDR3 bases are TGCAGCGTTTTGGGGACAGGGGATCGTTTGGATACGCAGTATTTT. Protein product: CSVLGTGDRLDTQYF.

The chain carries TRBV2 and TRBJ2-1; D ambiguous. This CDR3 region has 12 residues. CDR1 and CDR2 from the germline V gene are SNHLY and FYNNEI. V was clipped by 4 bases and J by 11 bases, with 12 bases between them. The CDR3: CASSVGSTQQFF. CDR3 DNA sequence: TGTGCCAGCAGTGTGGGGTCGACGCAGCAGTTCTTC.

This clonotype was counted a few times. The rearrangement uses TRBV20-1 and TRBJ1-2; weak D call: TRBD1 (5 bases). The ends were cut back, 3 bases at V and 0 bases at J, with 17 bases in the middle. The CDR3 spans 16 residues. Germline V gene sequence: CDR1 DFQATT, CDR2 SNEGSKA (reference sequence). CDR3 sequence: CSARGGSADTNYGYTF. CDR3 sequence (DNA): TGCAGTGCTAGGGGGGGGTCGGCGGATACTAACTATGGCTACACCTTC.

The chain recombines TRBV7-2 with TRBJ2-7; weak D call: TRBD2 (5 bases). Germline V gene lookup returns CDR1 SGHTA and CDR2 FQGNSA. Trimming removed 5 bases at V and 3 bases at J, with 14 bases between. The CDR3 has 14 residues. For the CDR3, the DNA is TGTGCCAGCAGCGCGCGCAGTCGGGGCTACGAGCAGTACTTC. Protein: CASSARSRGYEQYF.

This clonotype was counted a few times. The CDR3 DNA reads as TGTGCCAGCAGTTCTAGCGTACAGGGTATCAACGAGCAGTACTTC. This gives the protein CASSSSVQGINEQYF. The rearrangement uses TRBV27 and TRBJ2-7; D possibly uses TRBD1 or TRBD2 (6 bases each). Trimming pared 4 bases from V and 5 bases from J, leaving 18 bases between. The CDR3 has 15 residues. CDR1 and CDR2 (germline): MNHEY, SMNVEV (reference sequence).

This clonotype has a handful of counts. The chain is built from TRBV4-3 and TRBJ2-1; 11 positions match TRBD2. Unmatched junction bases numbered 8, after V lost 4 bases and J lost 9 bases. Looked up from germline, CDR1 is LGHNA and CDR2 is YSLEER. This CDR3 has 15 residues. CDR3 loop: CASSPTSGGRGEQFF. The CDR3 DNA reads as TGCGCCAGCAGCCCCACTAGCGGGGGCCGAGGTGAGCAGTTCTTC.

This chain uses TRBV29-1 with TRBJ2-6; a possible D gene is TRBD1 (6 bases). The length of the CDR3 is 15 residues. Per germline, CDR1 SQVTM and CDR2 ANQGSEA. Trimming took 6 bases from V and 3 from J, leaving 15 bases between them. DNA of the CDR3: TGCAGCGTCTTTTCCCAGGGGAATGGGGCCAACGTCCTGACTTTC. Amino acids: CSVFSQGNGANVLTF.

This chain uses TRBV5-1 with TRBJ2-2; 7 bases map to TRBD1. V lost 5 bases to trimming and J lost 0 bases; unmatched junction nucleotides: 7. From germline, CDR1 is SGHRS and CDR2 YFSETQ. The CDR3 sequence is 16 residues long. The CDR3: CASSSPGGPNTGELFF. Written as DNA, the CDR3 is TGCGCCAGCAGTTCCCCAGGGGGACCGAACACCGGGGAGCTGTTTTTT.

The chain has TRBV6-4 and TRBJ1-6; D remains unclear. Germline V CDR1 and CDR2: MRHNA, SNTAGT. With 3 bases removed from V and 9 bases from J, the gap between germline ends came to 12 bases. This CDR3 is 14 amino acids long. CDR3 in amino acids: CASSEWSGGSPLHF. The DNA of the CDR3 is TGTGCCAGCAGTGAATGGTCTGGCGGTTCACCCCTCCACTTT.

The V call is TRBV20-1, the J call TRBJ1-1, with D maybe TRBD1 (5 bases). Germline V CDR1 and CDR2: DFQATT, SNEGSKA (reference sequence). V gave up 1 base and J gave up 11 bases, with 17 bases separating them. The CDR3 loop spans 13 amino acids. This chain's CDR3 is CSARVGVGTAAFF. The CDR3 region has the DNA TGCAGTGCTAGAGTGGGGGTGGGGACGGCCGCTTTCTTT.

The genes are TRBV29-1 and TRBJ1-2; D not resolved. V lost 4 bases, J lost 5 bases, and 8 bases lay in between. The germline gives CDR1 SQVTM, CDR2 ANQGSEA. The CDR3 length is 11 residues. This chain's CDR3 is CSVVTDYGYTF. CDR3 bases: TGCAGCGTTGTGACCGATTATGGCTACACCTTC.

V gene TRBV7-7 combines with J gene TRBJ2-3; 7 nucleotides agree with TRBD2. V trimming: 5 bases; J trimming: 5 bases; junction bases outside the gene matches: 10. Germline CDR1 is SSHAT and CDR2 is FNYEAQ (reference sequence). The CDR3 covers 15 residues. The CDR3 region has the DNA TGTGCCAGCAGCACTCGCCGCGGGGGAATAGATACGCAGTATTTT. It encodes CASSTRRGGIDTQYF.

With respect to this clonotype: An end of the junction does not agree with germline; a read error may underlie this. The J gene is TRBJ2-1, the V gene TRBV29-1; TRBD2 matches at 9 bases. CDR1 and CDR2 (germline): SQVTM, ANQGSEA. CDR3 length equals 17 residues. The CDR3 protein is CGVEDQEREAFYNEQFF. DNA of the CDR3: TGCGGCGTTGAAGATCAAGAGCGGGAGGCCTTCTACAATGAGCAGTTCTTC.

This clonotype was found a few times. The chain uses TRBV6-2 or TRBV6-3 and TRBJ2-6; D is undetermined. Trimming removed 5 bases from V and 0 bases from J, with 8 bases in between. The CDR3 sequence is 15 residues long. CDR1 MNHEY and CDR2 SVGEGT come from the germline V gene. Here the CDR3 reads CASSPQNSGANVLTF. DNA for the CDR3: TGTGCCAGCAGTCCACAGAACTCTGGGGCCAACGTCCTGACTTTC.

The rearrangement uses TRBV29-1 and TRBJ2-3; 9 bases are shared with TRBD1. In germline, CDR1 is SQVTM, CDR2 ANQGSEA. Trimming at V came to 5 bases and at J to 4 bases, leaving 4 bases not matched to a gene. The CDR3 runs 13 residues. CDR3 in DNA: TGCAGCGTTAAGGGACAGGGTGCAGATACGCAGTATTTT. Protein sequence: CSVKGQGADTQYF.

V gene TRBV27 combines with J gene TRBJ2-5; the match to TRBD1 covers 9 bases. The J call may be mistaken, given a closer DNA end match to TRBJ2-7. The germline gives CDR1 MNHEY, CDR2 SMNVEV (reference sequence). There are 14 residues in the CDR3. In DNA, the CDR3 is TGTGCCAGCAGTTTTAAGGGACAGGGCTACGAGCAGTACTTC. Translated: CASSFKGQGYEQYF.

In its sample, this clonotype was seen a few times. The chain links TRBV6-5 to TRBJ2-7; D not certain. V lost 0 bases and J lost 4, with 10 bases in between. Per germline, CDR1 MNHEY and CDR2 SVGAGI. The CDR3 has 14 amino acids. CDR3 bases: TGTGCCAGCAGTTACTCGGGGAACGCGTACGAGCAGTACTTC. Its protein product is CASSYSGNAYEQYF.

This chain's CDR3 is CASSLCRTGIRSGANVLTF. DNA of the CDR3: TGTGCCAGCAGTTTATGTCGGACAGGGATAAGGTCTGGGGCCAACGTCCTGACTTTC. The chain recombines TRBV28 with TRBJ2-6; 8 positions match TRBD1. Germline V lookup: CDR1 MDHEN, CDR2 SYDVKM. V lost 0 bases to trimming and J lost 1 base; unmatched junction nucleotides: 8. CDR3 length equals 19 residues.

This clonotype turned up a few times. The chain recombines TRBV2 with TRBJ2-7, with D unresolved. Trimming removed 8 bases at V and 2 bases at J, with 13 bases between. The CDR3 has 13 amino acids. Germline CDR1 SNHLY, CDR2 FYNNEI. CDR3 bases: TGTGCCAGCGGGTTGCTCTCCCCCTACGAGCAGTACTTC. This encodes CASGLLSPYEQYF.

The rearrangement uses TRBV5-6 and TRBJ2-1, with D unresolved. Germline loops: CDR1 SGHDT, CDR2 YYEEEE. The CDR3 is made up of 12 amino acids. Between the trimmed V and J ends, which lost 2 bases and 9 bases, there was a span of 9 bases. The chain's CDR3 is CASSLQSGEQFF. The CDR3 bases are TGTGCCAGCAGCTTACAGAGTGGTGAGCAGTTCTTC.

CDR3 in amino acids: CSMRGEGQETQYF. CDR3 nucleotide sequence: TGCAGCATGCGTGGGGAAGGCCAAGAGACCCAGTACTTC. This chain links TRBV29-1 with TRBJ2-5; no definite D call. CDR1 is SQVTM, CDR2 ANQGSEA, per germline. The CDR3 consists of 13 residues. Between the trimmed V and J ends, which lost 8 bases and 1 base, there was a span of 14 bases.

This clonotype was seen only a few times. This sequence may be a read error, since a much larger clone differs from it by one base. The rearrangement joins TRBV6-6 to TRBJ2-3; D ambiguous. The germline V gene encodes CDR1 MNHNY and CDR2 SVGAGI (reference sequence). V lost 7 bases and J lost 0, with 5 bases in between. CDR3 size: 12 residues. In nucleotides, the CDR3 is TGTGCCAGCACCCATAGCACAGATACGCAGTATTTT. Protein product: CASTHSTDTQYF.

This chain connects TRBV6-6 to TRBJ2-5, with a weak D call TRBD1 (6 bases). The CDR3 is made up of 13 amino acids. Germline V lookup: CDR1 MNHNY, CDR2 SVGAGI (reference sequence). The V gene lost 5 bases and the J gene lost 1 base, with 8 bases spanning the gap. The CDR3 DNA reads TGTGCCAGCAGTAGGGACATCCAAGAGACCCAGTACTTC. This codes for CASSRDIQETQYF.

Here the CDR3 DNA reads TGTGCCATCAGTGAGTCGAGGGAAGGAGAGACCCAGTACTTC. It is translated as CAISESREGETQYF. The V gene is TRBV10-3, the J gene TRBJ2-5; a weak D match, TRBD2 (5 bases). Trimming cost V 0 bases and J 4 bases, with 9 bases left between them. Germline loops: CDR1 ENHRY, CDR2 SYGVKD. The CDR3 runs to 14 residues.